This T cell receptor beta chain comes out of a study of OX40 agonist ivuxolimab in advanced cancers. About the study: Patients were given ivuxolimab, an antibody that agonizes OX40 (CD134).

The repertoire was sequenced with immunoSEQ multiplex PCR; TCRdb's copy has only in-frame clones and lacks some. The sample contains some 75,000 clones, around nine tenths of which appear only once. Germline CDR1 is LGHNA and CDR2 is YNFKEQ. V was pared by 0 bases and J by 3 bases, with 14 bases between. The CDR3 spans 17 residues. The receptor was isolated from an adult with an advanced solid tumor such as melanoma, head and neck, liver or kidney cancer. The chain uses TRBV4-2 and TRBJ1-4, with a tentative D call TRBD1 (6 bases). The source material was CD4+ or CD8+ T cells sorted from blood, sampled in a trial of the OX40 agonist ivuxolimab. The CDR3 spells CASSQEFRGKANEKLFF. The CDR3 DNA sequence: TGTGCCAGCAGCCAAGAGTTTAGGGGGAAAGCTAATGAAAAACTGTTTTTT.